This T cell receptor beta chain emerged from a study of T cells in narcolepsy. Overall study context: Enrolled donors included narcolepsy type 1 or type 2 patients and healthy controls.

TCRdb keeps only in-frame clones here, not all; method: immunoSEQ multiplex PCR. The data hold about 15,000 clones, with roughly 87% observed a single time. The CDR3 contains 14 residues. The V segment lost 7 bases and the J segment 4 bases; nucleotides outside the gene matches: 5. Germline CDR1 reads MNHNS; CDR2 reads SASEGT. Comments on this clone: The antigen is not known.

Overall study findings and caveats: Autoreactive clonotypes reportedly recurred in blood of same and different patients, not controls. Some memory CD4+ repertoires had no autoreactive clone sequences. Same-patient CSF and blood CD4+ T cell clonotypes included HCRT-specific and TRIB2-specific autoreactive ones.

The TCR originated in a human donor in good health. Sample: memory (CD45RA-) CD4+ T cells from blood. The chain uses TRBV6-1 and TRBJ2-2; 8 bases align to TRBD2. The CDR3 bases are TGTGCCAGCAATGGACTAGCAGCCACCGGGGAGCTGTTTTTT. Translation gives CASNGLAATGELFF.